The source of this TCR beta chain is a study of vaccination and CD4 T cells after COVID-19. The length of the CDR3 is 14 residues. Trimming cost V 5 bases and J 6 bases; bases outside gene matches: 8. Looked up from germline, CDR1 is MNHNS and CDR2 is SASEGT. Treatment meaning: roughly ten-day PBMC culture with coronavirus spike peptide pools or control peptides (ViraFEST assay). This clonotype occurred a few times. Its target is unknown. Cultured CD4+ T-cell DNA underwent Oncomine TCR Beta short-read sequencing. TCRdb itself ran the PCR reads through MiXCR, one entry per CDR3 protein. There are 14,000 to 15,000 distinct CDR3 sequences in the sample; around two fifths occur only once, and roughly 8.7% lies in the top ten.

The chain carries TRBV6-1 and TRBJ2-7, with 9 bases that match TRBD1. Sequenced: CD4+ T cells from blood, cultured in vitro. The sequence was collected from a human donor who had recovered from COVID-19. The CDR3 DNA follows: TGTGCCAGCAGTCCGGGACAGGGTAGGGGCGAGCAGTACTTC. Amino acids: CASSPGQGRGEQYF.